One TCR beta chain is described in this entry. Its target is not known. These data are taken from a study of OX40 agonist ivuxolimab in advanced cancers. Across the study: Subjects had a mean age of around 60 years, with a range of roughly 20 to 80; just over 80% were male. Broader study findings: Among the least clonally expanded were partial responders at 0.1-3.0 mg/kg. The average count of expanded clones was higher among CD8+ T cells than among CD4+. Among the nonresponders, some also had low normalized T-cell clonal expansion.

Profiled with immunoSEQ multiplex PCR; TCRdb holds only in-frame clones, not every one. The profile shows roughly 34,000 clones, nearly 75% of them singletons. This CDR3 region has 13 residues. CDR1 is SGHTA, CDR2 FQGNSA, per germline. Trimming cost V 5 bases and J 4 bases; bases outside gene matches: 4. This clonotype originated in an adult with an advanced solid tumor such as melanoma, head and neck, liver or kidney cancer. Sequencing used CD4+ or CD8+ T cells sorted from blood, obtained in a trial of the OX40 agonist ivuxolimab. The chain is built from TRBV7-2 and TRBJ1-2; 7 bases map to TRBD1. This CDR3 is CASSAGGTYGYTF. CDR3 DNA: TGTGCCAGCAGCGCAGGGGGGACCTATGGCTACACCTTC.